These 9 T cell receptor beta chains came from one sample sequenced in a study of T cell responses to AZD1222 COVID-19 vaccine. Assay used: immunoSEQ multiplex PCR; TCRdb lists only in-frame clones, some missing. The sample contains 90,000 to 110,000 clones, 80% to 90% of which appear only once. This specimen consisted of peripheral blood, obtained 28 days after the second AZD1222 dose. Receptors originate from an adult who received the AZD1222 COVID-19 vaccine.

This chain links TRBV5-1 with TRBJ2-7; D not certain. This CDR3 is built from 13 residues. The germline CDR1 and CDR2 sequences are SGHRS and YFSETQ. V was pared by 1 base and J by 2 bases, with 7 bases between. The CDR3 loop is CASSLFGPYEQYF. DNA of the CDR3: TGCGCCAGCAGCTTGTTTGGACCCTACGAGCAGTACTTC.

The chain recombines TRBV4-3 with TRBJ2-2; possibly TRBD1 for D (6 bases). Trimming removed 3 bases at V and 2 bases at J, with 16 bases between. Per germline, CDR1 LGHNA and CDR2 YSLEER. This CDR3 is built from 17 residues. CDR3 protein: CASSHFRGGPNTGELFF. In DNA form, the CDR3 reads TGCGCCAGCAGCCATTTTAGAGGGGGACCTAACACCGGGGAGCTGTTTTTT.

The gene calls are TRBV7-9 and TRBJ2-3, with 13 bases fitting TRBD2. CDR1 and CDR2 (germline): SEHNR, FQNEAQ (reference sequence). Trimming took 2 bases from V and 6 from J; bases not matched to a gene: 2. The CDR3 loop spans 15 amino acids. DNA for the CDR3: TGTGCCAGCAGCTTAACTAGCGGGAGGGGTGATACGCAGTATTTT. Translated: CASSLTSGRGDTQYF.

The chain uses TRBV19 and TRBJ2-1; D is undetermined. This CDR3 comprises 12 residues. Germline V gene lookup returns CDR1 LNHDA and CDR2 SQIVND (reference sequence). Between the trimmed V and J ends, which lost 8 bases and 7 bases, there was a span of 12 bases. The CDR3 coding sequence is TGTGCCAGTTCACGCACGGTAAATGAGCAGTTCTTC. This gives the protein CASSRTVNEQFF.

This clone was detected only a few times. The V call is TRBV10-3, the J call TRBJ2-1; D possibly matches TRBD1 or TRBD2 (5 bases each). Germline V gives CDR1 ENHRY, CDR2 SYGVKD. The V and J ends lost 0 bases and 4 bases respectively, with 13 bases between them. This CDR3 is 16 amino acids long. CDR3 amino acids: CAISESVPGPYNEQFF. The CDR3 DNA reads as TGTGCCATCAGTGAGTCGGTTCCGGGACCTTACAATGAGCAGTTCTTC.

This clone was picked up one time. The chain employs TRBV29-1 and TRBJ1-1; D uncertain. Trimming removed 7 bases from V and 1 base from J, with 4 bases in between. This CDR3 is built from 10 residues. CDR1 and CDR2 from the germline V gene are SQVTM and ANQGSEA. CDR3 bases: TGCAGCGGAACGAACACTGAAGCTTTCTTT. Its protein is CSGTNTEAFF.

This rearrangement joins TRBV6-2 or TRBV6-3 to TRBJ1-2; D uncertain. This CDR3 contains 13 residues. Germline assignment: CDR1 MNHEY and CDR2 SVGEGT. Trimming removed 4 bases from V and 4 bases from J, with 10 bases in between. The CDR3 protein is CASSWRLSYGYTF. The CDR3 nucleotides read TGTGCCAGCAGTTGGAGACTGTCCTATGGCTACACCTTC.

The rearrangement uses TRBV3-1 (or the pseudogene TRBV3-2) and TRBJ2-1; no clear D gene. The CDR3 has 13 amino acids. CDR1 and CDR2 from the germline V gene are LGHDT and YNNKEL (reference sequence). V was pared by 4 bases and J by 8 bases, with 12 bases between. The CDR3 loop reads CASSLVGSDEQFF. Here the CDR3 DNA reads TGTGCCAGCAGCCTTGTGGGGTCGGATGAGCAGTTCTTC.

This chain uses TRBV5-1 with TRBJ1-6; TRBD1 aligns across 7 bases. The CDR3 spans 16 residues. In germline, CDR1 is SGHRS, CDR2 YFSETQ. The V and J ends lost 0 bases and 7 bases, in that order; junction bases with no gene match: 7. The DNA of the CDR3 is TGCGCCAGCAGCTTGGTCACACCGGGACAGAATTCACCCCTCCACTTT. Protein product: CASSLVTPGQNSPLHF.